The clone carrying this T cell receptor beta chain was seen a single time. Its antigen is not known. CDR3 length: 13 residues. The V gene lost 5 bases and the J gene lost 3 bases, with 9 bases spanning the gap. Germline V gene sequence: CDR1 SNHLY, CDR2 FYNNEI. Method: immunoSEQ multiplex PCR; TCRdb's copy keeps in-frame clones and lacks some. The sample includes around 30,000 clones, about 93% of them seen just once. The data stem from a study of OX40 agonist ivuxolimab in advanced cancers. Whole-study context: Recorded diagnoses for dose-escalation patients were hepatocellular carcinoma, melanoma, renal cell or head and neck cancer. Of mixed ages from about 23 to 79 and averaging about 60 years, the group was around 78% male.

Study outcomes and limitations: There was clonal expansion of CD4+ and CD8+ blood T cells by week 6 at 0.1 to 3.0 mg/kg.

This chain joins TRBV2 and TRBJ2-3, with D perhaps TRBD1 or TRBD2 (5 bases each). The clonotype comes from an adult with an advanced solid tumor such as melanoma, head and neck, liver or kidney cancer. Sample: CD4+ or CD8+ T cells sorted from blood, taken in a trial of the OX40 agonist ivuxolimab. Here the CDR3 DNA reads TGTGCCAGCAGTTTCGGGGCGACAGATACGCAGTATTTT. This encodes CASSFGATDTQYF.